The 20 T cell receptor beta chains below come from one sample, sequenced in a study of post-analysis software for immune sequencing data. What these receptors recognize is not known. Study results and limitations: Patients used about 5 TRBV segments, including TRBV5-6, TRBV5-1 and TRBV20-1, more often than controls.

Prepared libraries of TCR beta cDNA carried unique molecular identifiers. TCRdb passed the PCR reads through MiXCR, listing each CDR3 protein once. This sample has about 820,000 distinct CDR3 sequences, with approximately 53% found just once. The sequenced material came from blood. The receptors originated from a girl aged 10 to 17 with multiple sclerosis.

This CDR3 reads CASSPSIDEQFF. Written as DNA, the CDR3 is TGTGCCAGCTCACCCTCGATCGATGAGCAGTTCTTC. The chain is built from TRBV18 and TRBJ2-1, with D uncertain. CDR3 length: 12 residues. Trimming stripped 3 bases from V and 8 bases from J, with 8 bases between. Germline V gene lookup returns CDR1 KGHSH and CDR2 LQKENI.

The rearrangement links TRBV29-1 to TRBJ2-1, with a weak D call TRBD1 (6 bases). Trimming stripped 4 bases from V and 8 bases from J, with 6 bases between. This CDR3 is 10 amino acids long. CDR1 and CDR2 (germline): SQVTM, ANQGSEA. CDR3 DNA sequence: TGCAGCGTTGGACAGGATGAGCAGTTCTTC. Translating it yields CSVGQDEQFF.

The gene calls are TRBV4-1 and TRBJ1-2; D remains ambiguous. V lost 4 bases to trimming and J lost 6 bases, with 12 bases between them. Germline CDR1 and CDR2: MGHRA and YSYEKL. This CDR3 region has 13 residues. The CDR3 reads CASSPPSGNGYTF. The CDR3 DNA sequence: TGCGCCAGCAGCCCCCCATCGGGGAATGGCTACACCTTC.

The chain uses TRBV20-1 and TRBJ2-5; either TRBD1 or TRBD2 may supply D (5 bases each). The tail of the sequence fits TRBJ2-7 better, so the J call may be wrong. Germline V CDR1 and CDR2: DFQATT, SNEGSKA (reference sequence). The length of the CDR3 is 13 residues. Here the CDR3 reads CSAERGAAYEQYF. CDR3 coding DNA: TGCAGTGCTGAGAGAGGGGCCGCTTACGAGCAGTACTTC.

The chain links TRBV10-3 to TRBJ1-4; TRBD1 agrees at 7 bases. V dropped 6 bases and J dropped 6; count of bases not matched to a gene: 10. The length of the CDR3 is 15 residues. Germline V CDR1 and CDR2: ENHRY, SYGVKD. The CDR3 protein is CAISPATGKDEKLFF. The CDR3 DNA reads as TGTGCCATCAGCCCCGCGACAGGGAAGGATGAAAAACTGTTTTTT.

This clonotype was recorded only once. The rearrangement uses TRBV3-1 and TRBJ2-5; either TRBD1 or TRBD2 may fit D (5 bases each). V was shortened by 5 bases and J by 1 base, with 14 bases between the two germline ends. CDR3 length: 15 amino acids. Germline CDR1 reads LGHDT; CDR2 reads YNNKEL (reference sequence). The CDR3 is CASSYGARGQETQYF. The CDR3 nucleotides are TGTGCCAGCAGCTACGGGGCGAGAGGCCAAGAGACCCAGTACTTC.

This clonotype was picked up a small number of times. This chain connects TRBV29-1 to TRBJ2-3; D gene uncertain. The CDR3 is 14 residues long. Germline assignment: CDR1 SQVTM and CDR2 ANQGSEA. V shed 7 bases and J shed 0 bases, with 14 bases lying between them. This CDR3 is CSAARTPSTDTQYF. Here the CDR3 DNA reads TGCAGCGCCGCGAGGACGCCCAGCACAGATACGCAGTATTTT.

V gene TRBV20-1 combines with J gene TRBJ2-3; D is unclear. Trimming removed 6 bases from V and 0 bases from J, with 10 bases in between. Looked up from germline, CDR1 is DFQATT and CDR2 is SNEGSKA (reference sequence). This CDR3 spans 13 amino acids. CDR3 protein: CSAQTPSTDTQYF. The CDR3 DNA reads as TGCAGTGCGCAGACCCCGAGCACAGATACGCAGTATTTT.

J is TRBJ2-3 and V is TRBV20-1, with 9 bases fitting TRBD2. The CDR3 spans 15 residues. Germline CDR1 DFQATT, CDR2 SNEGSKA (reference sequence). The V segment lost 2 bases and the J segment 11 bases; nucleotides outside the gene matches: 14. The CDR3 loop reads CSARRLAESYDEQYF. CDR3 bases: TGCAGTGCTAGAAGACTAGCGGAGTCCTACGATGAGCAGTATTTT.

This clonotype was found a few times. This sequence joins TRBV20-1 and TRBJ2-3, with D perhaps matching TRBD2 (6 bases). The CDR3 is made up of 14 amino acids. The germline gives CDR1 DFQATT, CDR2 SNEGSKA (reference sequence). V was clipped by 5 bases and J by 5 bases, with 17 bases between them. CDR3 residues: CSACAPGRIDTQYF. DNA of the CDR3: TGCAGTGCTTGTGCACCGGGGAGGATAGATACGCAGTATTTT.

The J gene is TRBJ1-2, the V gene TRBV20-1, with 8 bases matching TRBD1. The ends lost 6 bases at V and 5 bases at J; junction bases unmatched: 8. The CDR3 covers 13 residues. From germline, CDR1 is DFQATT and CDR2 SNEGSKA (reference sequence). CDR3 bases: TGCAGTGCCCTGACAGGGGATGGGTATGGCTACACCTTC. Encoded protein: CSALTGDGYGYTF.

The rearrangement joins TRBV5-6 to TRBJ2-4, with unresolved D. The CDR3 contains 14 residues. V shed 4 bases and J shed 0 bases, with 8 bases lying between them. Germline CDR1 SGHDT, CDR2 YYEEEE. The CDR3 DNA sequence: TGTGCCAGCAGCCGCATTGCAGCCAAAAACATTCAGTACTTC. Protein sequence: CASSRIAAKNIQYF.

The J gene is TRBJ2-4, the V gene TRBV12-3 or TRBV12-4; 7 bases match TRBD2. CDR3 length: 15 amino acids. V dropped 8 bases and J dropped 4; count of bases not matched to a gene: 11. CDR3 coding DNA: TGTGCCAGCTCCCGAGAAGGGAGGGTAAAAAACATTCAGTACTTC. Residues: CASSREGRVKNIQYF.

This clonotype has only a few counts. The chain has TRBV9 and TRBJ2-1; 12 bases align to TRBD2. CDR3 size: 16 residues. The germline V gene has CDR1 SGDLS and CDR2 YYNGEE. J was trimmed by 6 bases and V by 2 bases; bases with no gene match: 6. The chain's CDR3 is CASSVLTSGRGNEQFF. CDR3 sequence (DNA): TGTGCCAGCAGCGTCTTGACTAGCGGGAGAGGCAATGAGCAGTTCTTC.

Remarks on this clonotype: The junction departs from the called germline gene at one end, perhaps through a read error. The rearrangement joins TRBV10-3 to TRBJ2-3; tentative D call: TRBD2 (5 bases). CDR3 length equals 14 residues. The germline gives CDR1 ENHRY, CDR2 SYGVKD. The CDR3 DNA follows: TGTGCCATCAGGGAGTCGGGAAGAGCAGATACGCAGTATTTT. It specifies CAIRESGRADTQYF.

The genes are TRBV20-1 and TRBJ2-1, with 8 nucleotides matching TRBD1. The germline V gene encodes CDR1 DFQATT and CDR2 SNEGSKA (reference sequence). The CDR3 consists of 14 residues. J lost 2 bases, V lost 1 base, and 1 base had no gene match. CDR3 sequence: CSARVQGAYNEQFF. CDR3 DNA sequence: TGCAGTGCTAGAGTACAGGGGGCCTACAATGAGCAGTTCTTC.

This clonotype was seen a few times. The chain couples TRBV20-1 to TRBJ2-7, with D possibly TRBD1 on 6 matching bases. V lost 3 bases and J 2 bases, leaving 14 bases between the germline ends. The CDR3 sequence is 14 residues long. Germline assignment: CDR1 DFQATT and CDR2 SNEGSKA (reference sequence). This chain's CDR3 is CSASGTRDTYEQYF. The CDR3 coding sequence is TGCAGTGCTAGCGGGACAAGGGACACCTACGAGCAGTACTTC.

This clonotype was seen more than once but under ten times. The V and J genes are TRBV7-2 and TRBJ2-1; TRBD2 matches 14 bases. This CDR3 contains 17 residues. Germline-derived CDR1 and CDR2 are SGHTA and FQGNSA. J gave up 8 bases and V 1 base, and 7 bases lay outside the gene matches. CDR3 sequence: CASSLGLAGGPMDEQFF. As DNA, the CDR3 is TGTGCCAGCAGCTTAGGACTAGCGGGAGGGCCTATGGATGAGCAGTTCTTC.

This clonotype has more than one count but fewer than ten. CDR3: CSAKTGGNNEQFF. The CDR3 bases are TGCAGTGCTAAGACAGGGGGTAACAATGAGCAGTTCTTC. The genes are TRBV20-1 and TRBJ2-1; 9 bases align to TRBD1. Germline lookup yields CDR1 DFQATT and CDR2 SNEGSKA (reference sequence). V shed 4 bases and J 5 bases; nucleotides not matched to a gene: 3. The CDR3 is made up of 13 amino acids.

The chain carries TRBV14 and TRBJ2-1; no clear D gene. V lost 4 bases, J lost 2 bases, and 18 bases lay in between. Germline V CDR1 and CDR2: SGHDN, FVKESK. The CDR3 is 17 amino acids. The CDR3 sequence: CASSPSSGVMPYNEQFF. The CDR3 nucleotides read TGTGCCAGCAGCCCATCGAGTGGGGTTATGCCCTACAATGAGCAGTTCTTC.